This T cell receptor (beta chain) came from a study of CD8 T cells in Susac syndrome. An amount of RNA that ranged from roughly 0.45 to 1 ug was reverse transcribed with random hexamers. Amplification of TCR beta CDR3 was carried out by immunoSEQ multiplex PCR, which covered 54 Vbeta and 13 Jbeta segments. Each CDR3 protein is one row after TCRdb ran MiXCR on the immunoSEQ multiplex PCR reads. The repertoire consists of some 97,000 distinct CDR3 sequences, with 95% occurring once and the leading ten covering 0.25% to 0.35%. Germline-derived CDR1 and CDR2 are KGHSH and LQKENI. The V and J ends lost 2 bases and 0 bases, in that order; junction bases with no gene match: 5. This CDR3 is built from 16 residues. FACS enriched CD8+ TEMRA cells, while bulk CD8+ and CD4+ were negatively isolated.

The J gene is TRBJ1-2, the V gene TRBV18, with 8 bases matching TRBD1. This clonotype originated in a human donor with Susac syndrome. The sample comprised CD8+ T cells from PBMCs. The CDR3: CASSPGDRGANYGYTF. CDR3 coding DNA: TGTGCCAGCTCACCAGGCGACAGGGGAGCTAACTATGGCTACACCTTC. The complete variable domain, with remaining parts taken from reference TRBV18 and TRBJ1-2, reads NAGVMQNPRHLVRRRGQEARLRCSPMKGHSHVYWYRQLPEEGLKFMVYLQKENIIDESGMPKERFSAEFPKEGPSILRIQQVVRGDSAAYFCASSPGDRGANYGYTFGSGTRLTVV.